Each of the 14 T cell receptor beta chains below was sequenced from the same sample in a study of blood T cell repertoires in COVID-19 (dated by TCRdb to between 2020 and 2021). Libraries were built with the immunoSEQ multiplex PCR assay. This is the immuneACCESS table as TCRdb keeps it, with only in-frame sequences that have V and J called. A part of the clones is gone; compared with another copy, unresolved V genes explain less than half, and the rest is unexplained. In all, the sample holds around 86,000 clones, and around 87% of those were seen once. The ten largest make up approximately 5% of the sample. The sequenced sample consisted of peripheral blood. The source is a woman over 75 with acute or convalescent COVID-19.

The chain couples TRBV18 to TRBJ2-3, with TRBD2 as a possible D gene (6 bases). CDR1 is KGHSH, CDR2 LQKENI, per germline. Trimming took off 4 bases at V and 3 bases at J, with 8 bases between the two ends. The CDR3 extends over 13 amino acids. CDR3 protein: CASSRRGTDTQYF. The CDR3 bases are TGTGCCAGCTCACGGAGGGGAACAGATACGCAGTATTTT. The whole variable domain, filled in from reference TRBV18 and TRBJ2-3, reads NAGVMQNPRHLVRRRGQEARLRCSPMKGHSHVYWYRQLPEEGLKFMVYLQKENIIDESGMPKERFSAEFPKEGPSILRIQQVVRGDSAAYFCASSRRGTDTQYFGPGTRLTVL.

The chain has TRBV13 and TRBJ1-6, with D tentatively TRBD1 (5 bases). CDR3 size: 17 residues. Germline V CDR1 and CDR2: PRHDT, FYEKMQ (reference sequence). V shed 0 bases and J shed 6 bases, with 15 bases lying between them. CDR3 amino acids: CASSLGGRGFSNSPLHF. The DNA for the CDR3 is TGTGCCAGCAGCTTAGGGGGACGGGGGTTTAGTAATTCACCCCTCCACTTT.

The CDR3 nucleotides read TGTGCCAGTAGGAAACCGGGATCTAATGAAAAACTGTTTTTT. It codes for CASRKPGSNEKLFF. This chain links TRBV19 with TRBJ1-4, with D uncertain. Trimming took 6 bases from V and 3 from J, leaving 11 bases between them. CDR3 length: 14 residues. Germline V gene sequence: CDR1 LNHDA, CDR2 SQIVND (reference sequence). Based on the CDR3 plus reference TRBV19 and TRBJ1-4, the full variable domain is DGGITQSPKYLFRKEGQNVTLSCEQNLNHDAMYWYRQDPGQGLRLIYYSQIVNDFQKGDIAEGYSVSREKKESFPLTVTSAQKNPTAFYLCASRKPGSNEKLFFGSGTQLSVL.

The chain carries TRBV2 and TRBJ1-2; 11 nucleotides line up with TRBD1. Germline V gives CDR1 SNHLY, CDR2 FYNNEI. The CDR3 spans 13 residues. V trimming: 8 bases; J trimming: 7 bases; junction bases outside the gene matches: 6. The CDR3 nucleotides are TGTGCCAGCCTGGGACAGGGGGAAAGTGGCTACACCTTC. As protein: CASLGQGESGYTF.

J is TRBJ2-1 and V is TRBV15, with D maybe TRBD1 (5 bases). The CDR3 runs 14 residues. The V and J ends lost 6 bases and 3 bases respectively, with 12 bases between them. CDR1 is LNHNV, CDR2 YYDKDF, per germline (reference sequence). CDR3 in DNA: TGTGCCACCAGAGGGCTGGACATCTACAATGAGCAGTTCTTC. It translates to CATRGLDIYNEQFF.

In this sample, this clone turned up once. CDR3 region: CASSRRDNYEQYF. For the CDR3, the DNA is TGCGCCAGCAGCCGCCGGGACAACTACGAGCAGTACTTC. The rearrangement joins TRBV4-1 to TRBJ2-7; weak D call: TRBD1 (6 bases). There are 13 residues in the CDR3. Germline loops: CDR1 MGHRA, CDR2 YSYEKL. Trimming took off 4 bases at V and 3 bases at J, with 10 bases between the two ends.

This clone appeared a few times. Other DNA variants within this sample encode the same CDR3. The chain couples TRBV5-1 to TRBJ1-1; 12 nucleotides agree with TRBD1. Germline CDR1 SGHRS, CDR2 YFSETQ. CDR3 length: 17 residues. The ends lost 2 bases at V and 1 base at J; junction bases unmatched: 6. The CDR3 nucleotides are TGCGCCAGCAGCTTCCGGGACAGGGGGCGTCCGAACACTGAAGCTTTCTTT. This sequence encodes CASSFRDRGRPNTEAFF.

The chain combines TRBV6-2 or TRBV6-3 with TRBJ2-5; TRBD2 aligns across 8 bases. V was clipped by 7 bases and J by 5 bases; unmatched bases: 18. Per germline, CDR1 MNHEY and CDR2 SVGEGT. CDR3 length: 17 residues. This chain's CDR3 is CASTPAVPGLGFETQYF. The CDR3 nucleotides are TGTGCCAGCACCCCAGCAGTACCGGGACTAGGTTTTGAGACCCAGTACTTC.

The CDR3 DNA sequence: TGTGCCAGCAGCCAAGGGACAGGGGATTCACCCCTCCACTTT. Amino acid sequence: CASSQGTGDSPLHF. The chain combines TRBV3-1 (or the pseudogene TRBV3-2) with TRBJ1-6; 9 bases fit TRBD1. This CDR3 is 14 amino acids long. Trimming took 1 base from V and 8 from J; bases not matched to a gene: 0. Germline values: CDR1 LGHDT, CDR2 YNNKEL (reference sequence).

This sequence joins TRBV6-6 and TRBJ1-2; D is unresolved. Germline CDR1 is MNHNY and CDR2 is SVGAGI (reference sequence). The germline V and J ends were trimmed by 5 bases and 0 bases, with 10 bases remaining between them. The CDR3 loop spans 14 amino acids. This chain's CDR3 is CASSNRTPNYGYTF. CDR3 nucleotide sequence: TGTGCCAGCAGTAACAGAACCCCTAACTATGGCTACACCTTC.

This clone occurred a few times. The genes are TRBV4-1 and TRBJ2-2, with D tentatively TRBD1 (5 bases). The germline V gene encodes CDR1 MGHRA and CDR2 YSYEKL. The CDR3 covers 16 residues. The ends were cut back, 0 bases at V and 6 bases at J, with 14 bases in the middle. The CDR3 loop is CASSQDLKGWPGELFF. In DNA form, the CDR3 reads TGCGCCAGCAGCCAAGATCTGAAGGGGTGGCCCGGGGAGCTGTTTTTT.

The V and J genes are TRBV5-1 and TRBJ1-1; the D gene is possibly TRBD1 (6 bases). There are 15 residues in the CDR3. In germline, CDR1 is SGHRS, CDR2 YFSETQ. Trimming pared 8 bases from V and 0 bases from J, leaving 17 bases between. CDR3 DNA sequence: TGCGCCAGTAATGACAGGCTGAATATGAACACTGAAGCTTTCTTT. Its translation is CASNDRLNMNTEAFF. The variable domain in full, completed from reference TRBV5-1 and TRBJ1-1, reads KAGVTQTPRYLIKTRGQQVTLSCSPISGHRSVSWYQQTPGQGLQFLFEYFSETQRNKGNFPGRFSGRQFSNSRSEMNVSTLELGDSALYLCASNDRLNMNTEAFFGQGTRLTVV.

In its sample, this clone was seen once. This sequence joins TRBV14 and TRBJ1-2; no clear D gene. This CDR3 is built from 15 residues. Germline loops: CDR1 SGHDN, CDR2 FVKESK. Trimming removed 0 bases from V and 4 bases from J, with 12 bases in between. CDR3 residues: CASSQDRPRLYGYTF. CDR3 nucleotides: TGTGCCAGCAGCCAAGATCGCCCGCGACTCTATGGCTACACCTTC.

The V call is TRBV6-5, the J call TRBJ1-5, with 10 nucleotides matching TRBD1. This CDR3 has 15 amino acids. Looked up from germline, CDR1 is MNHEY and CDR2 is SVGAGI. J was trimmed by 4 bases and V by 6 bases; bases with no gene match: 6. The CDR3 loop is CASRKTGGLNQPQHF. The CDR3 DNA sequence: TGTGCCAGCAGGAAGACAGGGGGCTTAAATCAGCCCCAGCATTTT.